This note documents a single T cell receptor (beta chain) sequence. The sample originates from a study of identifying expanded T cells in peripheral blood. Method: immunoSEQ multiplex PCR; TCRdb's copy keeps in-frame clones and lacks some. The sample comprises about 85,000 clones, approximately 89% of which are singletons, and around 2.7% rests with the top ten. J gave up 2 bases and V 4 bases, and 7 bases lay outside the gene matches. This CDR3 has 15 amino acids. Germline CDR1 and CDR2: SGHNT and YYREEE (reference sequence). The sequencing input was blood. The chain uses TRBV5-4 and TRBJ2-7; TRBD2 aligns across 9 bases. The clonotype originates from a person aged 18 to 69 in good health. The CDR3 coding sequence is TGTGCCAGCAGCCAGGAGACTAGCGGTGCCTACGAGCAGTACTTC. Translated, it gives CASSQETSGAYEQYF. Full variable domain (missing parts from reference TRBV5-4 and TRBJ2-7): ETGVTQSPTHLIKTRGQQVTLRCSSQSGHNTVSWYQQALGQGPQFIFQYYREEENGRGNFPPRFSGLQFPNYSSELNVNALELDDSALYLCASSQETSGAYEQYFGPGTRLTVT.